These 21 T cell receptor beta chains were sequenced from one sample in a study of T cells in Graves' hyperthyroidism and ophthalmopathy (dated by TCRdb to the late 2010s). The library was generated by multiplex PCR. TCRdb records Illumina HiSeq 2000 as the sequencer. Amplification of TCR beta CDR3 regions was carried out from RNA transcripts. The TCR CDR3 was subjected to a first round of RT-PCR using the HTBI primer set and the Qiagen OneStep RT-PCR kit. TCRdb reran the public reads through fastp at Q25 and MiXCR, keeping productive beta chains. Each CDR3 protein gets just one entry, which takes the most common genes and DNA from the rows behind it. Counted in this sample were about 46,000 distinct CDR3 sequences; about 52% of them appeared once. Together, the top ten hold roughly 32% of the sample. The material sequenced was peripheral blood or thyroid tissue (not recorded which). The receptors come from a woman between 45 and 60 years old with Graves' hyperthyroidism.

This clonotype has ten or more counts. V and J are TRBV5-4 and TRBJ2-7, with D perhaps matching TRBD2 (6 bases). Germline V gene sequence: CDR1 SGHNT, CDR2 YYREEE (reference sequence). Trimming took off 1 base at V and 2 bases at J, with 10 bases between the two ends. There are 14 residues in the CDR3. The CDR3 DNA reads TGTGCCAGCAGCTTGAGTAGCGGACCCTACGAGCAGTACTTC. Its protein is CASSLSSGPYEQYF.

The chain has TRBV2 and TRBJ1-2; D is unresolved. This CDR3 spans 13 amino acids. The germline V and J ends were trimmed by 4 bases and 4 bases, with 10 bases remaining between them. Per the germline V gene, CDR1 is SNHLY and CDR2 is FYNNEI. For the CDR3, the DNA is TGTGCCAGCAGTGGACACTTCGCCTATGGCTACACCTTC. Its protein is CASSGHFAYGYTF.

This sequence joins TRBV5-1 and TRBJ1-1; no definite D call. Germline assignment: CDR1 SGHRS and CDR2 YFSETQ. The V and J ends lost 2 bases and 0 bases respectively, with 11 bases between them. This CDR3 comprises 15 residues. CDR3 amino acids: CASSFQRLLNTEAFF. DNA for the CDR3: TGCGCCAGCAGCTTTCAGCGGCTCTTGAACACTGAAGCTTTCTTT.

The CDR3 nucleotides read TGCAGTGCTTGGCCGGGACATGGGCAGCCCCAGCATTTT. It encodes CSAWPGHGQPQHF. The genes are TRBV20-1 and TRBJ1-5, with D perhaps TRBD1 (6 bases). Germline V gene sequence: CDR1 DFQATT, CDR2 SNEGSKA (reference sequence). The CDR3 covers 13 residues. Trimming took off 5 bases at V and 7 bases at J, with 15 bases between the two ends.

Remarks on this clonotype: Likely a read error: the CDR3 ends without its conserved phenylalanine or tryptophan. The chain uses TRBV20-1 and TRBJ2-7; D is undetermined. Germline assignment: CDR1 DFQATT and CDR2 SNEGSKA (reference sequence). The CDR3 is made up of 14 amino acids. Here the CDR3 reads CSARVDGSSYEQYL. DNA for the CDR3: TGTAGTGCTAGAGTTGATGGCAGTTCCTACGAGCAGTACTTA.

V gene TRBV7-6 combines with J gene TRBJ2-6, with D tentatively TRBD1 or TRBD2 (5 bases each). CDR1 is SGHVS, CDR2 FNYEAQ, per germline. Between the trimmed V and J ends, which lost 3 bases and 0 bases, there was a span of 21 bases. This CDR3 region has 20 residues. The CDR3 sequence: CASSFPPGPATLSGANVLTF. CDR3 DNA: TGTGCCAGCAGCTTTCCCCCGGGACCGGCAACTCTCTCTGGGGCCAACGTCCTGACTTTC.

The genes are TRBV7-2 and TRBJ2-7; 9 positions match TRBD1. The V gene end was trimmed by 6 bases and the J gene end by 2 bases; junction bases not matched to a gene: 5. Germline values: CDR1 SGHTA, CDR2 FQGNSA. The CDR3 extends over 14 amino acids. The DNA for the CDR3 is TGTGCCAGCAGTTTGGGACAGGGAACCTACGAGCAGTACTTC. It translates to CASSLGQGTYEQYF.

As for this clonotype: A much bigger clone sits one base away, suggesting this may be a read error. The chain is built from TRBV19 and TRBJ2-1; D remains unclear. CDR3 size: 15 residues. Germline CDR1 and CDR2: LNHDA and SQIVND (reference sequence). CDR3 nucleotides: TGTGCCAGTAGCGAAACTATTACTTTCTACAGTGAGCAGTTCTTC. Its protein product is CASSETITFYSEQFF.

In regard to this clonotype: This may be a read error, as it is one base from a much larger clone. The V gene is TRBV20-1, the J gene TRBJ2-3; perhaps TRBD1 as D (5 bases). This CDR3 has 15 residues. The V end lost 6 bases, the J end lost 1 base, and 17 bases lay between the germline ends. Germline values: CDR1 DFQATT, CDR2 SNEGSKA (reference sequence). The CDR3 is CSATGLFLGTDTQYF. The CDR3 DNA reads TGCAGTGCCACAGGCCTCTTTCTGGGCACAGATACGCAGTATTTT.

CDR3 DNA sequence: TGTGCCAGCAGCGCGGGACAGGGGGCTAGAGGCTACACCTTC. This encodes CASSAGQGARGYTF. The V call is TRBV11-2, the J call TRBJ1-2, with 12 bases identical to TRBD1. With 5 bases clipped from V and 8 bases from J, the junction kept 6 bases outside the gene matches. The CDR3 sequence is 14 residues long. Germline CDR1 is SGHAT and CDR2 is FQNNGV.

This clonotype was recorded many times. CDR3 amino acids: CASRTGNYGYTF. DNA for the CDR3: TGTGCCAGCAGGACAGGGAACTATGGCTACACCTTC. V and J are TRBV6-5 and TRBJ1-2; 7 bases fit TRBD1. The CDR3 covers 12 residues. Germline-derived CDR1 and CDR2 are MNHEY and SVGAGI. Trimming removed 6 bases from V and 2 bases from J; junction bases left unmatched: 0.

This clonotype came up many times. The chain joins TRBV29-1 to TRBJ1-2; D possibly corresponds to TRBD1 (6 bases). Trimming removed 3 bases from V and 6 bases from J, with 11 bases in between. Germline-derived CDR1 and CDR2 are SQVTM and ANQGSEA. The CDR3 has 12 residues. CDR3 nucleotide sequence: TGCAGCGTTGAGGGGAGGGGGAATGGCTACACCTTC. Translated, it gives CSVEGRGNGYTF.

The chain carries TRBV2 and TRBJ2-7, with D perhaps TRBD1 (5 bases). Germline V gene sequence: CDR1 SNHLY, CDR2 FYNNEI. The CDR3 runs to 13 residues. Between the trimmed V and J ends, which lost 6 bases and 4 bases, there was a span of 13 bases. The CDR3 DNA reads as TGTGCCAGCAGCTTCTCGACAGTGTACGAGCAGTACTTC. It translates to CASSFSTVYEQYF. Supplemented by reference TRBV2 and TRBJ2-7, the full variable domain reads EPEVTQTPSHQVTQMGQEVILRCVPISNHLYFYWYRQILGQKVEFLVSFYNNEISEKSEIFDDQFSVERPDGSNFTLKIRSTKLEDSAMYFCASSFSTVYEQYFGPGTRLTVT.

CDR3 residues: CSVEGRDPNQPQHF. The CDR3 DNA follows: TGCAGCGTTGAGGGGAGGGACCCTAATCAGCCCCAGCATTTT. The V gene is TRBV29-1, the J gene TRBJ1-5, with D possibly being TRBD1 (5 bases). V was trimmed by 3 bases and J by 4 bases, leaving 13 bases between them. Germline values: CDR1 SQVTM, CDR2 ANQGSEA. The CDR3 length is 14 residues.

This clonotype was picked up many times. The chain is built from TRBV7-6 and TRBJ2-7; possibly TRBD2 for D (6 bases). V lost 5 bases, J lost 5 bases, and 13 bases lay in between. Germline assignment: CDR1 SGHVS and CDR2 FNYEAQ. This CDR3 is 13 amino acids long. In DNA, the CDR3 is TGTGCCAGCAGCACGCCGGGACTCAACGAGCAGTACTTC. It is translated as CASSTPGLNEQYF.

The rearrangement joins TRBV10-3 to TRBJ1-6; 8 bases line up with TRBD1. The CDR3 is 15 amino acids. V was clipped by 6 bases and J by 5 bases; unmatched bases: 6. The germline V gene encodes CDR1 ENHRY and CDR2 SYGVKD. DNA for the CDR3: TGTGCCATCAGGGCCGCAGGGGGCGATAATTCACCCCTCCACTTT. Residues: CAIRAAGGDNSPLHF.

This clonotype has ten or more counts. The rearrangement links TRBV9 to TRBJ2-2; D call uncertain. The V gene lost 3 bases and the J gene lost 4 bases, with 13 bases spanning the gap. The germline CDR1 and CDR2 sequences are SGDLS and YYNGEE. This CDR3 region has 15 residues. The CDR3 DNA is TGTGCCAGCAGCGCCGACCCGACTTTCACCGGGGAGCTGTTTTTT. This sequence encodes CASSADPTFTGELFF.

The rearrangement uses TRBV7-2 and TRBJ2-7; TRBD2 might be the D (6 bases). CDR3 length: 16 residues. Trimming cost V 7 bases and J 5 bases, with 24 bases left between them. CDR1 is SGHTA and CDR2 is FQGNSA in the germline V gene. CDR3 region: CASNSRASAGWDEQYF. The CDR3 DNA reads as TGTGCCAGCAACTCCCGGGCCAGCGCGGGGTGGGACGAGCAGTACTTC.

This clonotype was detected many times. This chain uses TRBV7-2 with TRBJ2-7; 7 bases align to TRBD2. The trim removed 0 bases at V and 2 bases at J, leaving 10 bases unmatched. The CDR3 has 17 residues. The germline gives CDR1 SGHTA, CDR2 FQGNSA. The CDR3 coding sequence is TGTGCCAGCAGCTTAGCGCAAGTAGGACTAGGCCCCTACGAGCAGTACTTC. This sequence encodes CASSLAQVGLGPYEQYF.

Concerning this clonotype: A much larger clone is a single base away; this may be a read error. This chain connects TRBV6-5 to TRBJ1-1; weak D call: TRBD1 (5 bases). The CDR3 totals 14 residues. CDR1 and CDR2 (germline): MNHEY, SVGAGI. The V end lost 4 bases, the J end lost 7 bases, and 16 bases lay between the germline ends. This CDR3 is CASSSGRNLFEAFF. CDR3 bases: TGTGCCAGCAGTTCGGGACGGAACCTTTTTGAAGCTTTCTTT.

This clonotype was seen a single time. The chain carries TRBV2 and TRBJ1-5, with TRBD1 identical over 7 bases. This CDR3 has 14 residues. The V gene end was trimmed by 3 bases and the J gene end by 9 bases; junction bases not matched to a gene: 8. Germline V gene lookup returns CDR1 SNHLY and CDR2 FYNNEI. CDR3 amino acids: CASSEGDSRGPQHF. Written as DNA, the CDR3 is TGTGCCAGCAGTGAGGGGGACAGCCGAGGGCCCCAGCATTTT.